These 22 T cell receptor beta chains were sequenced from one sample in a study of early T cells in non-severe SARS-CoV-2 infection. TCRdb reprocessed the 5' RACE reads with MiXCR, giving one entry per CDR3 protein. The sample holds tens of thousands of distinct CDR3 sequences, approximately 9.1% seen once. The sequenced sample was whole blood. The receptors shown here come from an adult who was a healthcare worker with PCR-confirmed SARS-CoV-2 infection or an uninfected control (not recorded which).

This clonotype showed up many times. The chain uses TRBV12-3 or TRBV12-4 and TRBJ2-3; 9 nucleotides match TRBD1. This CDR3 has 16 amino acids. The V gene end was trimmed by 5 bases and the J gene end by 7 bases; junction bases not matched to a gene: 13. Written as DNA, the CDR3 is TGTGCCAGCAGTCCTCCCTCCGGGACAGGGTTTTATACGCAGTATTTT. This gives the protein CASSPPSGTGFYTQYF.

This clonotype was seen many times. The chain links TRBV7-9 to TRBJ1-1, with no clear D. This CDR3 has 11 residues. The germline gives CDR1 SEHNR, CDR2 FQNEAQ (reference sequence). V was clipped by 8 bases and J by 5 bases, with 9 bases between them. DNA of the CDR3: TGTGCCAGCTTAGCCGGGACTGAAGCTTTCTTT. This encodes CASLAGTEAFF.

The rearrangement joins TRBV12-3 or TRBV12-4 to TRBJ1-5; D call uncertain. The V end was cut by 8 bases, the J end by 0 bases, with 14 bases between. The CDR3 runs to 15 residues. The CDR3 here is CASHPGGNSNQPQHF. The DNA of the CDR3 is TGTGCCAGCCACCCGGGAGGAAATAGCAATCAGCCCCAGCATTTT.

In this sample, this clonotype turned up many times. The V and J genes are TRBV10-2 and TRBJ2-1; D unclear. Germline V gene data show CDR1 as WSHSY and CDR2 as SAAADI. The CDR3 has 14 amino acids. Trimming shortened V by 7 bases and J by 5 bases, and 15 bases separated the two germline ends. CDR3 DNA sequence: TGCGCCAGCACACTCTCTAACCGTGACAATGAGCAGTTCTTC. Encoded protein: CASTLSNRDNEQFF.

The V gene is TRBV29-1, the J gene TRBJ1-1; D is uncertain. The CDR3 covers 12 residues. Germline CDR1 is SQVTM and CDR2 is ANQGSEA. V dropped 6 bases and J dropped 1 base, with 9 bases sitting between them. The CDR3 region is CSVQPWNTEAFF. In nucleotides, the CDR3 is TGCAGCGTCCAACCCTGGAACACTGAAGCTTTCTTT.

This clonotype was seen many times. The CDR3 DNA reads TGTGCCAGCCGTCGGGGCGGGGACACCGGGGAGCTGTTTTTT. Its protein is CASRRGGDTGELFF. V usage is TRBV28 and J usage is TRBJ2-2, with a possible D match to TRBD2 (6 bases). The CDR3 totals 14 residues. Trimming cost V 8 bases and J 3 bases, with 13 bases left between them. The germline gives CDR1 MDHEN, CDR2 SYDVKM. Together with reference TRBV28 and TRBJ2-2, the CDR3 gives the full variable domain: DVKVTQSSRYLVKRTGEKVFLECVQDMDHENMFWYRQDPGLGLRLIYFSYDVKMKEKGDIPEGYSVSREKKERFSLILESASTNQTSMYLCASRRGGDTGELFFGEGSRLTVL.

The sample holds many counts of this clonotype. V gene TRBV6-1 combines with J gene TRBJ1-5, with D maybe TRBD1 (5 bases). The CDR3 is made up of 17 amino acids. V was shortened by 10 bases and J by 0 bases, with 22 bases between the two germline ends. Germline V CDR1 and CDR2: MNHNS, SASEGT. Written as DNA, the CDR3 is TGTGCCACATGGACATCCGTTACCTCCTATAGCAATCAGCCCCAGCATTTT. This gives the protein CATWTSVTSYSNQPQHF.

In this sample, this clonotype turned up many times. The chain carries TRBV5-1 and TRBJ2-5; the match to TRBD2 covers 13 bases. The V and J ends lost 4 bases and 5 bases, in that order; junction bases with no gene match: 11. The CDR3 contains 17 residues. Germline CDR1 and CDR2: SGHRS and YFSETQ. The CDR3, as DNA: TGCGCCAGCAGCCGATGGACTAGCGGGGGCCCTGGCGAGACCCAGTACTTC. Protein product: CASSRWTSGGPGETQYF.

This clonotype has just a few counts. V gene TRBV27 combines with J gene TRBJ2-7; the match to TRBD1 covers 7 bases. This CDR3 is 15 amino acids long. V shed 3 bases, J shed 3 bases, and the junction held 8 bases outside the gene matches. Germline V CDR1 and CDR2: MNHEY, SMNVEV (reference sequence). The CDR3 DNA follows: TGTGCCAGCAGTTTCAGTAGGGGACAGAACTACGAGCAGTACTTC. This sequence encodes CASSFSRGQNYEQYF.

This clonotype was seen many times. The chain combines TRBV6-2 or TRBV6-3 with TRBJ2-1; the match to TRBD2 covers 14 bases. This CDR3 region has 19 residues. The germline V gene has CDR1 MNHEY and CDR2 SVGEGT. Trimming at V came to 4 bases and at J to 0 bases, leaving 8 bases not matched to a gene. CDR3 bases: TGTGCCAGCAGTTCTCCGGGACTAGCGGGGGTGAGCTCCTACAATGAGCAGTTCTTC. Amino acid sequence: CASSSPGLAGVSSYNEQFF.

The rearrangement uses TRBV20-1 and TRBJ2-7; 12 bases fit TRBD2. J gave up 5 bases and V 5 bases, and 10 bases lay outside the gene matches. From germline, CDR1 is DFQATT and CDR2 SNEGSKA (reference sequence). The CDR3 has 15 residues. The CDR3 sequence is CSAGGTSGRPDEQYF. CDR3 coding DNA: TGCAGTGCTGGAGGGACTAGCGGGCGTCCCGACGAGCAGTACTTC.

This clonotype was seen many times. The CDR3 region is CASSFTGTDSYNEQFF. CDR3 in DNA: TGTGCCAGCAGCTTCACCGGGACAGATTCTTACAATGAGCAGTTCTTC. This sequence joins TRBV7-3 and TRBJ2-1; the match to TRBD1 covers 7 bases. The CDR3 length is 16 residues. CDR1 and CDR2 (germline): SGHTA, FQGTGA. J lost 4 bases, V lost 3 bases, and 9 bases had no gene match.

This clonotype was observed at least ten times. The rearrangement uses TRBV7-9 and TRBJ1-2, with a possible D match to TRBD1 (5 bases). Trimming took off 4 bases at V and 4 bases at J, with 10 bases between the two ends. CDR1 SEHNR and CDR2 FQNEAQ come from the germline V gene (reference sequence). The CDR3 spans 13 residues. The CDR3 loop is CASSSGAAYGYTF. CDR3 DNA: TGTGCCAGCAGCTCCGGGGCCGCCTATGGCTACACCTTC.

The table lists this clonotype with a few counts. In DNA, the CDR3 is TGCAGTGCCAGTCCCACAGATACGCAGTATTTT. Its translation: CSASPTDTQYF. The V gene is TRBV20-1, the J gene TRBJ2-3; D unclear. This CDR3 comprises 11 residues. V lost 6 bases and J 2 bases, leaving 6 bases between the germline ends. Germline V gene lookup returns CDR1 DFQATT and CDR2 SNEGSKA (reference sequence).

This clonotype showed up just a few times. This chain connects TRBV3-1 to TRBJ1-6; 9 bases are shared with TRBD1. Losses at the gene ends were 4 bases for V and 7 bases for J; bases not matched to a gene: 11. Germline V gives CDR1 LGHDT, CDR2 YNNKEL (reference sequence). The CDR3 is 17 residues long. CDR3 sequence reads: CASSPGGSTGGNSPLHF. CDR3 sequence (DNA): TGTGCCAGCAGCCCCGGAGGTTCGACAGGGGGAAATTCACCCCTCCACTTT.

This clonotype came up many times. This chain joins TRBV6-4 and TRBJ2-1; 7 nucleotides agree with TRBD1. Looked up from germline, CDR1 is MRHNA and CDR2 is SNTAGT. The CDR3 loop spans 13 amino acids. Germline trimming cut 0 bases from V and 7 bases from J; bases unmatched to any gene: 0. This CDR3 reads CASSDSDRNEQFF. The CDR3 bases are TGTGCCAGCAGTGACTCGGACAGGAATGAGCAGTTCTTC.

The V call is TRBV6-4, the J call TRBJ2-3; D unclear. CDR3 length equals 13 residues. The V gene lost 3 bases and the J gene lost 0 bases, with 4 bases spanning the gap. Germline V gene lookup returns CDR1 MRHNA and CDR2 SNTAGT. The CDR3 DNA is TGTGCCAGCAGTGAAGGTAGCACAGATACGCAGTATTTT. This encodes CASSEGSTDTQYF.

This clonotype was observed a handful of times. The chain carries TRBV20-1 and TRBJ2-7; maybe TRBD1 (6 bases). V lost 0 bases and J lost 0, with 12 bases in between. The CDR3 extends over 15 amino acids. The germline CDR1 and CDR2 sequences are DFQATT and SNEGSKA (reference sequence). The CDR3 loop reads CSARDSRTVSYEQYF. For the CDR3, the DNA is TGCAGTGCTAGAGACTCCAGGACAGTCTCCTACGAGCAGTACTTC.

This clonotype was seen repeatedly, ten times or more. V gene TRBV7-2 combines with J gene TRBJ1-5, with D tentatively TRBD1 (5 bases). The CDR3 contains 15 residues. V was cut by 1 base and J by 8 bases, with 15 bases left in between. Germline CDR1 reads SGHTA; CDR2 reads FQGNSA. This CDR3 reads CASSLEGRASEPQHF. CDR3 nucleotide sequence: TGTGCCAGCAGCTTAGAAGGCAGGGCGAGTGAGCCCCAGCATTTT.

The table lists this clonotype with many counts. This sequence joins TRBV28 and TRBJ1-2; TRBD1 is a possible D gene (5 bases). Trimming removed 3 bases at V and 3 bases at J, with 8 bases between. CDR1 and CDR2 (germline): MDHEN, SYDVKM. CDR3 length equals 13 residues. The CDR3 protein is CASSFGAHYGYTF. DNA for the CDR3: TGTGCCAGCAGTTTCGGGGCCCACTATGGCTACACCTTC.

At least ten counts were recorded for this clonotype. The chain couples TRBV7-9 to TRBJ1-1; D not certain. The CDR3 is 11 residues long. V lost 5 bases, J lost 5 bases, and 6 bases lay in between. Germline loops: CDR1 SEHNR, CDR2 FQNEAQ (reference sequence). The CDR3 coding sequence is TGTGCCAGCAGCCAAGGAACTGAAGCTTTCTTT. This encodes CASSQGTEAFF.

The V gene is TRBV9, the J gene TRBJ2-3, with 10 bases aligning to TRBD2. This CDR3 spans 17 amino acids. In germline, CDR1 is SGDLS, CDR2 YYNGEE. V lost 6 bases, J lost 8 bases, and 18 bases stayed unmatched. CDR3 amino acids: CASTEGGASGGRTTQYF. CDR3 DNA sequence: TGTGCCAGCACCGAAGGTGGGGCTAGCGGGGGAAGAACTACGCAGTATTTT. The whole variable domain, remainder taken from reference TRBV9 and TRBJ2-3, is DSGVTQTPKHLITATGQRVTLRCSPRSGDLSVYWYQQSLDQGLQFLIQYYNGEERAKGNILERFSAQQFPDLHSELNLSSLELGDSALYFCASTEGGASGGRTTQYFGPGTRLTVL.